These 27 T cell receptor beta chains came from one sample sequenced in a study of post-analysis software for immune sequencing data. Overall study results and limits: Roughly five TRBV segments appeared more often in patients than in controls, and TRBV5-6, TRBV5-1 and TRBV20-1 were among these.

TCR beta cDNA libraries included unique molecular identifiers. MiXCR, applied by TCRdb to the PCR reads, yields one record per CDR3 protein. The repertoire has some 260,000 distinct CDR3 sequences, around 34% of them found once; the top ten carry 4% to 6%. These receptors are not linked to any known antigen. What was sequenced was blood. The receptors originated from a girl under 18 with multiple sclerosis.

Comment on this clonotype: This may come from a read error, since a much larger clone is one base off. Likely a read error: the CDR3 ends without its conserved phenylalanine or tryptophan. The chain recombines TRBV6-6 with TRBJ2-4; D possibly corresponds to TRBD2 (5 bases). Germline loops: CDR1 MNHNY, CDR2 SVGAGI (reference sequence). V gave up 7 bases and J gave up 8 bases, with 24 bases separating them. CDR3 length: 16 amino acids. CDR3 residues: CASTQVGVRGKDIQYV. The CDR3 DNA reads as TGTGCCAGCACCCAAGTGGGCGTCCGAGGGAAGGACATTCAGTACGTC.

There are many counts of this clonotype. As DNA, the CDR3 is TGTGCCAGCAGTTTAAGCGGGGGGATGGCAGATACGCAGTATTTT. This translates into CASSLSGGMADTQYF. The V gene is TRBV28, the J gene TRBJ2-3, with 9 bases fitting TRBD2. V shed 2 bases and J 4 bases; nucleotides not matched to a gene: 4. This CDR3 is built from 15 residues. Germline V gene lookup returns CDR1 MDHEN and CDR2 SYDVKM.

The chain combines TRBV2 with TRBJ2-1, with D maybe TRBD2 (7 bases). CDR1 and CDR2 (germline): SNHLY, FYNNEI. The CDR3 is made up of 16 amino acids. V was clipped by 1 base and J by 1 base, with 11 bases between them. CDR3 nucleotide sequence: TGTGCCAGCAGTGAAGGCGGGGGCCCATCCTACAATGAGCAGTTCTTC. Encoded protein: CASSEGGGPSYNEQFF.

At least ten counts were recorded for this clonotype. The genes are TRBV20-1 and TRBJ2-1; D call uncertain. The CDR3 covers 14 residues. Deletions cut 7 bases from V and 5 bases from J, with 18 bases between. Per the germline V gene, CDR1 is DFQATT and CDR2 is SNEGSKA (reference sequence). This CDR3 is CSVRNGLRHNEQFF. The CDR3 DNA is TGCAGTGTGAGAAACGGGTTACGCCACAATGAGCAGTTCTTC.

In its sample, this clonotype was seen a few times. The chain carries TRBV9 and TRBJ1-1; 8 nucleotides match TRBD1. This CDR3 has 15 amino acids. Germline V gives CDR1 SGDLS, CDR2 YYNGEE. V dropped 3 bases and J dropped 7; count of bases not matched to a gene: 11. The CDR3 protein is CASSATPGQEIEAFF. CDR3 in DNA: TGTGCCAGCAGCGCCACGCCGGGACAGGAGATTGAAGCTTTCTTT.

Notes on this clonotype: This may stem from a read error, because a much larger clone lies one nucleotide away. V is TRBV7-2 and J is TRBJ1-5; 8 bases agree with TRBD1. Germline CDR1 is SGHTA and CDR2 is FQGNSA. The CDR3 spans 16 residues. Here the CDR3 DNA reads TGTGCCAGCAGCACCGGGACAGGAGGGAGCAATCGGCCCCAGCATTTT. The encoded protein is CASSTGTGGSNRPQHF.

This clonotype has more than one count but fewer than ten. The CDR3 coding sequence is TGTGCCTGGAGTGTATGGGGATCCATCATGAACACTGAAGCTTTCTTT. It translates to CAWSVWGSIMNTEAFF. This chain links TRBV30 with TRBJ1-1; unclear D gene. Germline V gene sequence: CDR1 GTSNPN, CDR2 SVGIG (reference sequence). This CDR3 has 16 residues. Deletions cut 0 bases from V and 0 bases from J, with 14 bases between.

Comments on this clonotype: With a much larger clone just one base away, this may be a read error. The V and J genes are TRBV7-2 and TRBJ1-1; D possibly corresponds to TRBD1 (5 bases). Germline-derived CDR1 and CDR2 are SGHTA and FQGNSA. This CDR3 contains 14 residues. In nucleotides, the CDR3 is TGTGCCAGCAGCTTGACAGCTTCCAACACTGAAGTTTTCTTT. Protein product: CASSLTASNTEVFF.

The chain combines TRBV7-2 with TRBJ1-4; D uncertain. CDR3 length: 15 amino acids. Germline V gene data show CDR1 as SGHTA and CDR2 as FQGNSA. Trimming removed 7 bases at V and 0 bases at J, with 12 bases between. CDR3 loop: CASTAGGTTNEKLFF. CDR3 DNA: TGTGCCAGCACCGCGGGAGGGACAACTAATGAAAAACTGTTTTTT. The full variable domain, rest sourced from reference TRBV7-2 and TRBJ1-4, is GAGVSQSPSNKVTEKGKDVELRCDPISGHTALYWYRQSLGQGLEFLIYFQGNSAPDKSGLPSDRFSAERTGGSVSTLTIQRTQQEDSAVYLCASTAGGTTNEKLFFGSGTQLSVL.

This clonotype was counted ten times or more. This chain uses TRBV15 with TRBJ2-2, with a weak D call TRBD2 (6 bases). CDR3 length: 17 residues. In germline, CDR1 is LNHNV, CDR2 YYDKDF (reference sequence). V was trimmed by 0 bases and J by 1 base, leaving 12 bases between them. The CDR3 is CATSRDRGSLNTGELFF. In DNA form, the CDR3 reads TGTGCCACCAGCAGAGATCGGGGGTCCCTGAACACCGGGGAGCTGTTTTTT.

This clonotype has only a few counts. V is TRBV12-3 or TRBV12-4 and J is TRBJ1-5; D may be TRBD1 (5 bases). The CDR3 consists of 15 residues. V was trimmed by 6 bases and J by 6 bases, leaving 18 bases between them. As DNA, the CDR3 is TGTGCCAGCAGCCCCGACACACCTGGGGGTCAGCCCCAGCATTTT. Amino acids: CASSPDTPGGQPQHF.

Regarding this clonotype: The junction differs from germline at one of its ends, possibly a read error. This chain links TRBV7-9 with TRBJ2-2; D is possibly TRBD2 (6 bases). Germline V lookup: CDR1 SEHNR, CDR2 FQNEAQ (reference sequence). CDR3 length equals 13 residues. DNA for the CDR3: TGTGCCAGCAGCTCGACTAGTACCGGGGAGCGGTTTTTT. It is translated as CASSSTSTGERFF.

This clonotype was seen ten or more times. The chain recombines TRBV6-5 with TRBJ1-1, with 10 positions matching TRBD1. The CDR3 runs to 15 residues. Germline V lookup: CDR1 MNHEY, CDR2 SVGAGI. The V gene end was trimmed by 0 bases and the J gene end by 4 bases; junction bases not matched to a gene: 2. This chain's CDR3 is CASSYSDRGTTEAFF. DNA of the CDR3: TGTGCCAGCAGTTACTCGGACAGGGGGACCACTGAAGCTTTCTTT.

Many counts were recorded for this clonotype. The chain joins TRBV13 to TRBJ2-5; TRBD2 matches at 11 bases. The CDR3 extends over 15 amino acids. The germline V gene has CDR1 PRHDT and CDR2 FYEKMQ (reference sequence). Losses at the gene ends were 5 bases for V and 1 base for J; bases not matched to a gene: 3. The CDR3 nucleotides are TGTGCCAGCAGCACAACTAGCGGGGGCCAAGAGACCCAGTACTTC. Encoded protein: CASSTTSGGQETQYF. Combining the CDR3 with reference TRBV13 and TRBJ2-5 gives the whole variable domain AAGVIQSPRHLIKEKRETATLKCYPIPRHDTVYWYQQGPGQDPQFLISFYEKMQSDKGSIPDRFSAQQFSDYHSELNMSSLELGDSALYFCASSTTSGGQETQYFGPGTRLLVL.

This clonotype was seen a handful of times. V and J are TRBV7-3 and TRBJ1-1; D not certain. Looked up from germline, CDR1 is SGHTA and CDR2 is FQGTGA. Trimming cost V 1 base and J 7 bases, with 10 bases left between them. This CDR3 contains 13 residues. Here the CDR3 reads CASSLSRTGEAFF. The CDR3 DNA follows: TGTGCCAGCAGCTTAAGCCGGACGGGTGAAGCTTTCTTT. The variable domain in full, with the rest retrieved from reference TRBV7-3 and TRBJ1-1, is GAGVSQTPSNKVTEKGKYVELRCDPISGHTALYWYRQSLGQGPEFLIYFQGTGAADDSGLPNDRFFAVRPEGSVSTLKIQRTERGDSAVYLCASSLSRTGEAFFGQGTRLTVV.

This clonotype has a count of ten or more. The chain employs TRBV4-1 and TRBJ2-4; 9 bases are shared with TRBD2. CDR1 and CDR2 (germline): MGHRA, YSYEKL. With V trimmed by 0 bases and J by 6 bases, 6 bases remained unmatched. There are 16 residues in the CDR3. This CDR3 is CASSQDLAGGVNIQYF. The CDR3 coding sequence is TGCGCCAGCAGCCAAGATCTTGCGGGAGGGGTAAACATTCAGTACTTC.

This clonotype was detected only a few times. The chain is built from TRBV7-8 and TRBJ2-5; TRBD1 might be the D (6 bases). This CDR3 has 16 amino acids. V was shortened by 1 base and J by 2 bases, with 14 bases between the two germline ends. From germline, CDR1 is SGHVS and CDR2 FQNEAQ. The CDR3 here is CASSLVGDRGQETQYF. The DNA for the CDR3 is TGTGCCAGCAGCTTAGTGGGGGATAGGGGGCAAGAGACCCAGTACTTC.

Many counts were recorded for this clonotype. CDR3 protein: CASSLNGGNEQFF. DNA for the CDR3: TGTGCCAGCAGCTTAAACGGGGGAAATGAGCAGTTCTTC. The gene calls are TRBV7-3 and TRBJ2-1, with D possibly TRBD2 on 6 matching bases. CDR3 size: 13 residues. Germline loops: CDR1 SGHTA, CDR2 FQGTGA. V was pared by 1 base and J by 7 bases, with 8 bases between.

This clonotype was recorded a few times. The V call is TRBV12-3 or TRBV12-4, the J call TRBJ1-5, with D hard to call. This CDR3 has 13 residues. Trimming shortened V by 5 bases and J by 7 bases, and 12 bases separated the two germline ends. The CDR3 sequence is CASSPGPSQPQHF. In DNA, the CDR3 is TGTGCCAGCAGTCCGGGTCCCTCCCAGCCCCAGCATTTT.

V gene TRBV7-9 combines with J gene TRBJ2-7; the D gene is possibly TRBD1 (5 bases). With the DNA end fitting TRBJ2-5 better, the J assignment may be wrong. CDR3 length: 16 residues. Germline CDR1 SEHNR, CDR2 FQNEAQ (reference sequence). This CDR3 is CASSFRAQGTRETQYF. CDR3 nucleotide sequence: TGTGCCAGCAGCTTCCGTGCCCAGGGTACGAGGGAGACCCAGTACTTC.

This clonotype was observed many times. The chain recombines TRBV15 with TRBJ1-1, with a tentative D call TRBD1 (6 bases). Germline V lookup: CDR1 LNHNV, CDR2 YYDKDF (reference sequence). Between the trimmed V and J ends, which lost 1 base and 4 bases, there was a span of 13 bases. This CDR3 spans 15 amino acids. CDR3 in amino acids: CATSRAGVEGTEAFF. CDR3 in DNA: TGTGCCACCAGCAGAGCAGGGGTCGAGGGCACTGAAGCTTTCTTT.

This clonotype was recorded at least ten times. V gene TRBV3-1 combines with J gene TRBJ2-1; TRBD2 agrees at 8 bases. Looked up from germline, CDR1 is LGHDT and CDR2 is YNNKEL (reference sequence). The junction had 7 bases not matched to a gene; V was cut back by 0 bases and J by 0 bases. The length of the CDR3 is 18 residues. CDR3 in amino acids: CASSQERLAYRSYNEQFF. The CDR3 region has the DNA TGTGCCAGCAGCCAAGAACGACTAGCGTATCGCTCCTACAATGAGCAGTTCTTC.

There are many counts of this clonotype. The chain combines TRBV29-1 with TRBJ2-3; 11 bases map to TRBD2. J lost 4 bases, V lost 5 bases, and 5 bases had no gene match. The length of the CDR3 is 14 residues. The germline V gene encodes CDR1 SQVTM and CDR2 ANQGSEA. In DNA, the CDR3 is TGCAGCGTTTTACTAGCGGGAGCAGCAGATACGCAGTATTTT. The encoded protein is CSVLLAGAADTQYF.

The table lists this clonotype with many counts. The chain links TRBV12-3 or TRBV12-4 to TRBJ1-6; a possible D gene is TRBD1 (5 bases). The CDR3 is made up of 14 amino acids. V was shortened by 5 bases and J by 11 bases, with 16 bases between the two germline ends. The CDR3 DNA sequence: TGTGCCAGCAGTGACTCCGGGCCACAGGCACCCCTCCACTTT. Translated, it gives CASSDSGPQAPLHF.

Only a few counts were recorded for this clonotype. The gene calls are TRBV4-1 and TRBJ1-1; 8 bases agree with TRBD1. The length of the CDR3 is 16 residues. V gave up 1 base and J gave up 4 bases; unmatched junction bases: 8. Germline lookup yields CDR1 MGHRA and CDR2 YSYEKL. The DNA for the CDR3 is TGCGCCAGCAGCCAAGGGCAGGGGGCAGGGAGCACTGAAGCTTTCTTT. Protein product: CASSQGQGAGSTEAFF.

This clonotype was found many times. The chain has TRBV4-1 and TRBJ2-5; 12 positions match TRBD2. Looked up from germline, CDR1 is MGHRA and CDR2 is YSYEKL. The CDR3 totals 16 residues. Trimming took 3 bases from V and 5 from J; bases not matched to a gene: 7. The CDR3 protein is CASSQSLAGGRETQYF. CDR3 DNA sequence: TGCGCCAGCAGCCAGTCCCTAGCGGGAGGGCGTGAGACCCAGTACTTC.

The gene calls are TRBV28 and TRBJ2-5; TRBD1 agrees at 7 bases. V shed 1 base, J shed 5 bases, and the junction held 10 bases outside the gene matches. CDR1 and CDR2 (germline): MDHEN, SYDVKM. The CDR3 contains 16 residues. CDR3: CASSLYPTGELETQYF. In DNA, the CDR3 is TGTGCCAGCAGTTTATACCCAACAGGGGAGTTGGAGACCCAGTACTTC.